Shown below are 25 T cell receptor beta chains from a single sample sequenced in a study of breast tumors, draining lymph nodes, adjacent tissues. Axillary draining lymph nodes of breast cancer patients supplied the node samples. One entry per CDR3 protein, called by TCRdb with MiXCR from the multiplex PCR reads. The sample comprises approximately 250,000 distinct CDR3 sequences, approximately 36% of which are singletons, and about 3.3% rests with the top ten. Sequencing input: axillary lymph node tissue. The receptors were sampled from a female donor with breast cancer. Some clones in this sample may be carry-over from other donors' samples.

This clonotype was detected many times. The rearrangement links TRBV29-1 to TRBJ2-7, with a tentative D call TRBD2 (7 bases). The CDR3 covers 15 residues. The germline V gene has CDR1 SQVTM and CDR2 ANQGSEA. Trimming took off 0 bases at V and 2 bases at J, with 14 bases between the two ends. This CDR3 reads CSVEDSGRGAYEQYF. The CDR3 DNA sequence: TGCAGCGTTGAAGATTCGGGGAGGGGGGCCTACGAGCAGTACTTC.

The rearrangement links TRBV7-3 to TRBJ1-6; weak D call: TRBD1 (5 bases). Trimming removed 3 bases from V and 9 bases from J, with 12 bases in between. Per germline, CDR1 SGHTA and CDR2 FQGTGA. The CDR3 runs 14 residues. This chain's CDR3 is CASSFGGSSSPLHF. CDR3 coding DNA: TGTGCCAGCAGCTTTGGGGGTAGTAGTTCACCCCTCCACTTT. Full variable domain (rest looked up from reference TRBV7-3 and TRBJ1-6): GAGVSQTPSNKVTEKGKYVELRCDPISGHTALYWYRQSLGQGPEFLIYFQGTGAADDSGLPNDRFFAVRPEGSVSTLKIQRTERGDSAVYLCASSFGGSSSPLHFGNGTRLTVT.

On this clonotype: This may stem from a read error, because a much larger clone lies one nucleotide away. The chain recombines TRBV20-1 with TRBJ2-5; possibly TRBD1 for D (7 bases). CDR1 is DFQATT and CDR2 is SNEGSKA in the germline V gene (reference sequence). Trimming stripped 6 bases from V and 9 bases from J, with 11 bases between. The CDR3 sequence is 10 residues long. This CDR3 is CSAARGAQYF. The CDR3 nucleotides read TGCAGTGCCGCCAGGGGGGCCCAGTACTTC.

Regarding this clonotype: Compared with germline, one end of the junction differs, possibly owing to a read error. CDR3 sequence reads: CASSLPGGNVLTF. Here the CDR3 DNA reads TGTGCCAGCTCATTACCGGGGGGCAACGTCCTGACTTTC. The rearrangement joins TRBV18 to TRBJ2-6, with 7 positions matching TRBD2. Germline CDR1 reads KGHSH; CDR2 reads LQKENI. The CDR3 has 13 residues.

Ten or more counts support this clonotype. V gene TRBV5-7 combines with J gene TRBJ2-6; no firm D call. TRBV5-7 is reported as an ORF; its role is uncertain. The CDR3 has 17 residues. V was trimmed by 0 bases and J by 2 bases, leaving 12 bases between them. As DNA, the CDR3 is TGTGCCAGCAGCTTGGCGGGTAGGGCCCCTGGGGCCAACGTCCTGACTTTC. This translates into CASSLAGRAPGANVLTF.

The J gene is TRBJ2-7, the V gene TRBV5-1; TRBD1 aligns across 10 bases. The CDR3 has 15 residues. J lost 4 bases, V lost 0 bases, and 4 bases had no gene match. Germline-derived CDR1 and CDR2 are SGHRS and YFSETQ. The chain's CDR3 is CASSLGGTGDYEQYF. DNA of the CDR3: TGCGCCAGCAGCTTGGGAGGGACAGGGGATTACGAGCAGTACTTC. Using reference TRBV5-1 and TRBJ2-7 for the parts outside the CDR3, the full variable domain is KAGVTQTPRYLIKTRGQQVTLSCSPISGHRSVSWYQQTPGQGLQFLFEYFSETQRNKGNFPGRFSGRQFSNSRSEMNVSTLELGDSALYLCASSLGGTGDYEQYFGPGTRLTVT.

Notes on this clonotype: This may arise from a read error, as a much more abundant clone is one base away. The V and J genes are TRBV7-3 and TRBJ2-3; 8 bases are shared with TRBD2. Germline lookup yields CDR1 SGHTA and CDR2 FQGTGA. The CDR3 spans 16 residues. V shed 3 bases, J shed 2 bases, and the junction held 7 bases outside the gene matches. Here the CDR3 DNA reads TGTGCCAGCAGCTTGAAAGGCGGGGGGACCACAGATACGCAGTATTTT. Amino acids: CASSLKGGGTTDTQYF.

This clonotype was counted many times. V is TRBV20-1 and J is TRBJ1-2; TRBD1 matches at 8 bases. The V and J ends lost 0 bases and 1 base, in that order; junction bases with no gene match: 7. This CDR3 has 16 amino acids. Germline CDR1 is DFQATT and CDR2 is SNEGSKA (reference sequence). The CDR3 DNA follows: TGCAGTGCTAGAGATCGGAAGACAGGGGTTAACTATGGCTACACCTTC. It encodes CSARDRKTGVNYGYTF.

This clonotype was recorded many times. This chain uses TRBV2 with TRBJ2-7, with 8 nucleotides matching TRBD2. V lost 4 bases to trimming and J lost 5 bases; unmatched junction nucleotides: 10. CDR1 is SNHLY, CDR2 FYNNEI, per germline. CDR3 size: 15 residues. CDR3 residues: CASSASGGPFNEQYF. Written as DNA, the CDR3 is TGTGCCAGCAGTGCATCGGGAGGGCCTTTTAACGAGCAGTACTTC.

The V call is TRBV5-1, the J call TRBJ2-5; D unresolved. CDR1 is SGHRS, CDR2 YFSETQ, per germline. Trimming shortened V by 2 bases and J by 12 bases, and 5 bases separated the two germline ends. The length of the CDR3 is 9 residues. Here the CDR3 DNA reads TGCGCCAGCAGCTTTGACAAGTACTTC. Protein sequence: CASSFDKYF. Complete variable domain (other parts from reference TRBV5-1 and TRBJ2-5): KAGVTQTPRYLIKTRGQQVTLSCSPISGHRSVSWYQQTPGQGLQFLFEYFSETQRNKGNFPGRFSGRQFSNSRSEMNVSTLELGDSALYLCASSFDKYFGPGTRLLVL.

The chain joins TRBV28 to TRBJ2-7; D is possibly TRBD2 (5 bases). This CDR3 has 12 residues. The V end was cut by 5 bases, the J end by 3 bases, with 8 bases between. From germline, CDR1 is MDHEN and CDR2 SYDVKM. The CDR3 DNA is TGTGCCAGCAGTCGAGGGAGCTACGAGCAGTACTTC. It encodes CASSRGSYEQYF.

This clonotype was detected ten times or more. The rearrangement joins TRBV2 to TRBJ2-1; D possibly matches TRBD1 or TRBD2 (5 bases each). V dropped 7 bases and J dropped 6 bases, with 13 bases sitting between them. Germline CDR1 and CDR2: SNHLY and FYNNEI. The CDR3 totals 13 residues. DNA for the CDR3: TGTGCCAGCAAAAGGGGAGCTGGCAATGAGCAGTTCTTC. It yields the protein CASKRGAGNEQFF.

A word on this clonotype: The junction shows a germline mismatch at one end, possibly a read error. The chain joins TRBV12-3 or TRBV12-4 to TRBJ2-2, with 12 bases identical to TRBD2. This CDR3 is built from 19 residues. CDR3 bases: TGTGCCAGCAGTTTCGCGCGGCTAGCGGGGGGGCTTAACACCGGGGAGCTGGTTTTT. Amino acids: CASSFARLAGGLNTGELVF.

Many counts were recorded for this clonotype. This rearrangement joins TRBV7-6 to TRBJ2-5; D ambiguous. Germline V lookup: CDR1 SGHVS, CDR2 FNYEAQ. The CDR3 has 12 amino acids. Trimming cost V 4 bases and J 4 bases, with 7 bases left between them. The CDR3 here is CASSSSGETQYF. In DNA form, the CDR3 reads TGTGCCAGCAGCTCTAGTGGAGAGACCCAGTACTTC.

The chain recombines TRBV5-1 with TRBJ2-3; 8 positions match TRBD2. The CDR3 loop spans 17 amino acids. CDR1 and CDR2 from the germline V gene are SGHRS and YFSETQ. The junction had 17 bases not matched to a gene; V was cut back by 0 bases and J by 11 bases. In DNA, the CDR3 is TGCGCCAGCAGCTTGGAAGGCGGGGGGCTAGCGTGGGGTGAGCAGTATTTT. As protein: CASSLEGGGLAWGEQYF.

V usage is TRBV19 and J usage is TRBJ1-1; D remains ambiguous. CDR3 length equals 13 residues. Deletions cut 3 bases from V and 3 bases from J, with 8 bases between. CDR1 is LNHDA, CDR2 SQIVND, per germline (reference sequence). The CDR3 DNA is TGTGCCAGTAGTATTGAGCGGGACACTGAAGCTTTCTTT. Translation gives CASSIERDTEAFF.

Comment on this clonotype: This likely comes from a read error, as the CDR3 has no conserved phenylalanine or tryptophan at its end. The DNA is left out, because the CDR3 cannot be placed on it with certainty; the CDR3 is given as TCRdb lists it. CDR3: CASSIGRIGRGT. V usage is TRBV19 and J usage is TRBJ2-1; TRBD1, the table's D call, lacks a check against the DNA. The germline V gene has CDR1 LNHDA and CDR2 SQIVND (reference sequence). The CDR3 spans 12 residues, counting both ends.

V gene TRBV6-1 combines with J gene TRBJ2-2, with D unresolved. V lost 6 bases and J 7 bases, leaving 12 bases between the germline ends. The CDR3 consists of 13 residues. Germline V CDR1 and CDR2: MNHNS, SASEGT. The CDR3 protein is CASSVPASGELFF. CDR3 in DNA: TGTGCCAGCAGCGTCCCCGCTAGCGGGGAGCTGTTTTTT.

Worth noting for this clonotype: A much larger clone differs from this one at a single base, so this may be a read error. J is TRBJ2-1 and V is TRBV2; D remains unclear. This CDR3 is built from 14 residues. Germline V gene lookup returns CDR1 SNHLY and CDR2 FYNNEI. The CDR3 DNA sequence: TGTGCCAGCAGTTTATCCTCCCCTGTTAATGGGCAGTTCTTC. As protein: CASSLSSPVNGQFF.

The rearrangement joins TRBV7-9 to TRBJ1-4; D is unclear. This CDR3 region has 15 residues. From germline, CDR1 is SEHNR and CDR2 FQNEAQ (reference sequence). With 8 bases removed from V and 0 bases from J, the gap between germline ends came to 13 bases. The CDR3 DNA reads TGTGCCAGCTGGTTGGGGATCGCAACTAATGAAAAACTGTTTTTT. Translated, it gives CASWLGIATNEKLFF.

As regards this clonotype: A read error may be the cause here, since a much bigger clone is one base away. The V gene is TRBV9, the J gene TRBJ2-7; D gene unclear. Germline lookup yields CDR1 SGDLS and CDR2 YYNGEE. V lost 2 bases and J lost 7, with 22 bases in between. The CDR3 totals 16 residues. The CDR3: CASSVSSHRSYNEQYF. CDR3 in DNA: TGTGCCAGCAGCGTCTCAAGCCATCGCTCCTACAATGAGCAGTACTTC.

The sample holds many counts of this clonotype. CDR3 residues: CSARDHGDETQYF. DNA for the CDR3: TGCAGTGCTAGAGACCACGGGGATGAGACCCAGTACTTC. This sequence joins TRBV20-1 and TRBJ2-5; weak D call: TRBD2 (5 bases). CDR1 and CDR2 (germline): DFQATT, SNEGSKA (reference sequence). V was cut by 0 bases and J by 5 bases, with 10 bases left in between. There are 13 residues in the CDR3.

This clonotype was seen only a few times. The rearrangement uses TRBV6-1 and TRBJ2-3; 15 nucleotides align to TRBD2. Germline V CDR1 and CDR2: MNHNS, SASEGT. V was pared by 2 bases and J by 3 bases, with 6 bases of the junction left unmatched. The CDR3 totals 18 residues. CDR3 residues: CASSEWGLAGGWTDTQYF. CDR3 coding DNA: TGTGCCAGCAGTGAATGGGGACTAGCGGGAGGATGGACAGATACGCAGTATTTT.

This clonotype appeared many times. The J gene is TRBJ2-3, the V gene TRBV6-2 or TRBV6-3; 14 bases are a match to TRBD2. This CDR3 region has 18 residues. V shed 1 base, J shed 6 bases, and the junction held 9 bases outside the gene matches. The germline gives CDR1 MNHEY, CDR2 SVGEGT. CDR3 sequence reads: CASSYFRGLAGGLDTQYF. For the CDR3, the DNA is TGTGCCAGCAGTTACTTCAGAGGACTAGCGGGGGGCCTGGATACGCAGTATTTT.

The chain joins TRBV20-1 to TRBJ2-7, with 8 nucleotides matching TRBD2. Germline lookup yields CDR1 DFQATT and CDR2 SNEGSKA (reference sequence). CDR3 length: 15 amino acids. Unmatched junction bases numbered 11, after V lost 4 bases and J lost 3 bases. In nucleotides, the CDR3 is TGCAGTGCTACCTTACCCCGGGGGGGAGTCTACGAGCAGTACTTC. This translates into CSATLPRGGVYEQYF.